The clone carrying this T cell receptor (beta chain) turned up a few times. The data were taken from a study of neurological immune-mediated disorders. Germline values: CDR1 MNHEY, CDR2 SMNVEV (reference sequence). This CDR3 spans 13 amino acids. The V gene lost 5 bases and the J gene lost 8 bases, with 14 bases spanning the gap. The cDNA came from 5'RACE with 10-nucleotide random UMIs. Using its own MiXCR run on the 5' RACE reads, TCRdb lists one record per CDR3 protein. The table has under 90,000 distinct CDR3 sequences, approximately 10% seen once; the top ten hold 9.5% to 10%. Time point here: longitudinal time-point 1 (baseline).

Specimen: PBMCs. V usage is TRBV27 and J usage is TRBJ2-3; tentatively, D is TRBD1 (6 bases). The sequence came from a man aged 30-40 years in good health. The DNA for the CDR3 is TGTGCCAGCAGTACTATTCAGGGGACTACGCAGTATTTT. The encoded protein is CASSTIQGTTQYF.